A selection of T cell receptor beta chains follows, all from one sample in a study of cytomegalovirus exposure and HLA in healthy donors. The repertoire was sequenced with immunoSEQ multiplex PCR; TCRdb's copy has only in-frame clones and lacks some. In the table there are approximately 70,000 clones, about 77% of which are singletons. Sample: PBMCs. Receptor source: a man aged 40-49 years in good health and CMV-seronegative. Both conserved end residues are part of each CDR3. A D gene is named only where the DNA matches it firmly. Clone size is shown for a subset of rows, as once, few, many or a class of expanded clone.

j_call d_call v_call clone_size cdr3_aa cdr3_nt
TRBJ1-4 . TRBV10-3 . CASTQGPGEKLFF TGTGCCAGCACCCAGGGGCCCGGTGAAAAACTGTTTTTT
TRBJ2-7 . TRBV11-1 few CASSPRGLYEQYF TGTGCCAGCAGCCCTAGGGGACTCTACGAGCAGTACTTC
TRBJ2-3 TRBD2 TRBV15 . CATSRYKLAGTDTQYF TGTGCCACCAGCAGATATAAACTAGCGGGGACAGATACGCAGTATTTT
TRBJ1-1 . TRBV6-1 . CASGDFEAFF TGTGCCAGCGGGGACTTTGAAGCTTTCTTT
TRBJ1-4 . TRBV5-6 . CASSLGQTGEKLFF TGTGCCAGCAGCTTGGGTCAGACGGGGGAAAAACTGTTTTTT
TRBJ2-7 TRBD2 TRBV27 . CASSLLGTSGLTYEQYF TGTGCCAGCAGTTTATTGGGGACTAGCGGGCTAACCTACGAGCAGTACTTC
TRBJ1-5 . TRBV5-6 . CASSPGGNSNQPQHF TGTGCCAGCAGCCCCGGGGGAAATAGCAATCAGCCCCAGCATTTT
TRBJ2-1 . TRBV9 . CASSVGNSYNEQFF TGTGCCAGCAGCGTAGGTAATAGCTACAATGAGCAGTTCTTC
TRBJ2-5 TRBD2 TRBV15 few CATSFERGGGETQYF TGTGCCACCAGCTTTGAGCGGGGGGGCGGGGAGACCCAGTACTTC
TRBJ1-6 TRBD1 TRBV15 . CATSRDLTGPNSPLHF TGTGCCACCAGCAGAGATTTGACAGGGCCGAATTCACCCCTCCACTTT
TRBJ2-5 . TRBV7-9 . CASSPSQGRQETQYF TGTGCCAGCAGCCCCTCTCAGGGGCGACAAGAGACCCAGTACTTC
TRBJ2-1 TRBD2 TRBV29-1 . CSVGLAGLNNEQFF TGCAGCGTTGGTTTAGCGGGACTAAACAATGAGCAGTTCTTC
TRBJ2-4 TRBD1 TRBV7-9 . CASSLTGDIQYF TGTGCCAGCAGTCTTACAGGGGACATTCAGTACTTC
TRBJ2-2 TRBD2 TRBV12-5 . CASGLPPGLAGLGELFF TGTGCTAGTGGTTTGCCCCCGGGACTAGCGGGGCTCGGGGAGCTGTTTTTT
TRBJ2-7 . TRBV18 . CASSSQGSLYEQYF TGTGCCAGCTCCTCGCAGGGTTCCCTATACGAGCAGTACTTC
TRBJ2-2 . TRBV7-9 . CASSFYGTGLGNTGELFF TGTGCCAGCAGCTTTTATGGCACAGGGCTCGGGAACACCGGGGAGCTGTTTTTT
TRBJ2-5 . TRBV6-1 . CASSAVQGGSGETQYF TGTGCCAGCAGTGCGGTACAAGGGGGTTCGGGGGAGACCCAGTACTTC
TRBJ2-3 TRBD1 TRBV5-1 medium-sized CASSFGTGQDTQYF TGCGCCAGCAGCTTCGGGACAGGGCAAGATACGCAGTATTTT
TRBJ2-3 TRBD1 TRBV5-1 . CASSLGTGGTDTQYF TGCGCCAGCAGCCTCGGGACAGGGGGAACAGATACGCAGTATTTT
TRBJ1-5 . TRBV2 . CASSLTRSNQPQHF TGTGCCAGCAGCTTGACTAGGAGCAATCAGCCCCAGCATTTT
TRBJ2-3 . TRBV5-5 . CASSAQGYTDTQYF TGTGCCAGCAGCGCCCAGGGTTACACAGATACGCAGTATTTT
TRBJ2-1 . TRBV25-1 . CASFDSNEQFF TGTGCCAGCTTTGACAGTAATGAGCAGTTCTTC
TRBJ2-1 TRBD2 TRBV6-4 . CASSDEGLAGGDEQFF TGTGCCAGCAGTGACGAAGGACTAGCGGGAGGGGATGAGCAGTTCTTC
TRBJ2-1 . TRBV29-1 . CSVEGLAGAGGGYSSYNEQFF TGCAGCGTTGAAGGGTTAGCAGGGGCGGGCGGGGGCTATAGCTCCTACAATGAGCAGTTCTTC
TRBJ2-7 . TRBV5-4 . CASSLVTRNTYEQYF TGTGCCAGCAGCTTGGTGACCAGGAACACCTACGAGCAGTACTTC
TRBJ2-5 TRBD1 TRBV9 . CASSVRPSSGTGVETQYF TGTGCCAGCAGCGTAAGGCCCTCATCCGGGACAGGGGTAGAGACCCAGTACTTC
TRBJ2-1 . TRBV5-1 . CASSLTWGSGNEQFF TGCGCCAGCAGCTTGACCTGGGGTTCAGGGAATGAGCAGTTCTTC
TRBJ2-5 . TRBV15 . CATSRDREGRETQYF TGTGCCACCAGCAGAGATAGAGAGGGTAGAGAGACCCAGTACTTC
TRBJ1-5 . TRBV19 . CASSIGVKGGQPQHF TGTGCCAGTAGTATCGGGGTTAAAGGGGGTCAGCCCCAGCATTTT
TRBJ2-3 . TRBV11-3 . CASSLGAGGDTQYF TGTGCCAGCAGCTTAGGGGCCGGGGGAGATACGCAGTATTTT
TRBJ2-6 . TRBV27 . CASSLTGYGANVLTF TGTGCCAGCAGTTTAACAGGGTATGGGGCCAACGTCCTGACTTTC
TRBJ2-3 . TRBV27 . CASRRGFTDTQYF TGTGCCAGCCGCCGCGGATTCACAGATACGCAGTATTTT
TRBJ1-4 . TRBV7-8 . CASSPARASNEKLFF TGTGCCAGCAGTCCGGCGAGGGCCTCTAATGAAAAACTGTTTTTT
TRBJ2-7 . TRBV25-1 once CASSVTALYEQYF TGTGCCAGCAGTGTAACCGCCCTCTACGAGCAGTACTTC
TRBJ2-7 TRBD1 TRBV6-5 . CASRPGQGSYEQYF TGTGCCAGCAGGCCGGGACAGGGCTCCTACGAGCAGTACTTC
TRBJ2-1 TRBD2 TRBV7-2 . CASSFTSGGARSEQFF TGTGCCAGCAGCTTCACTAGCGGGGGGGCCCGGAGTGAGCAGTTCTTC
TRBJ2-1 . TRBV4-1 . CASSQERVYNEQFF TGCGCCAGCAGCCAAGAGCGGGTCTACAATGAGCAGTTCTTC
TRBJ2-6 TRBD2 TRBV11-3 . CASSPSIGGRFGANVLTF TGTGCCAGCAGCCCCTCCATCGGCGGGAGATTTGGGGCCAACGTCCTGACTTTC
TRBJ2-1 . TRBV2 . CASSGLALVSNEQFF TGTGCCAGCAGTGGGTTGGCCCTAGTCTCTAATGAGCAGTTCTTC
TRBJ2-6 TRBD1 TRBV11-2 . CASSLMMGQGANGANVLTF TGTGCCAGCAGCCTAATGATGGGACAGGGGGCAAATGGGGCCAACGTCCTGACTTTC
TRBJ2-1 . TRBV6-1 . CASSEQGQGLYEQFF TGTGCCAGCAGCGAACAGGGCCAGGGGTTATATGAGCAGTTCTTC
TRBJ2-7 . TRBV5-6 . CASPQGTRSYEQYF TGTGCCAGCCCCCAAGGGACACGCTCCTACGAGCAGTACTTC
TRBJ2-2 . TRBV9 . CASSVDTGVFTGELFF TGTGCCAGCAGCGTCGATACCGGGGTCTTCACCGGGGAGCTGTTTTTT
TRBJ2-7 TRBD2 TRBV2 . CASRAGGSLGEQYF TGTGCCAGCAGAGCGGGGGGCTCTTTGGGCGAGCAGTACTTC
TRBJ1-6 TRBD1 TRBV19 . CASSKGQGSYNSPLHF TGTGCCAGTAGCAAGGGACAGGGCTCCTATAATTCACCCCTCCACTTT
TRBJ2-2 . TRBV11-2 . CASSLGRVLSTGELFF TGTGCCAGCAGCTTGGGCAGGGTTTTATCCACCGGGGAGCTGTTTTTT
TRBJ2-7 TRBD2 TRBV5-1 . CASSQSGIPTYEQYF TGCGCCAGCAGCCAAAGCGGGATCCCGACCTACGAGCAGTACTTC
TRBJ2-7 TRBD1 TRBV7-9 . CASSLGDRGFSEQYF TGTGCCAGCAGCCTAGGGGACAGGGGTTTTAGCGAGCAGTACTTC
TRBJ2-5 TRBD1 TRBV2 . CASSRQGRETQYF TGTGCCAGCAGTAGACAGGGGCGCGAGACCCAGTACTTC
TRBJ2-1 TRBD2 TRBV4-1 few CASSQGILATGGNEQFF TGCGCCAGCAGCCAAGGGATACTAGCGACCGGAGGCAATGAGCAGTTCTTC
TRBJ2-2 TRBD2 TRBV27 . CASSQRGLAGHTGELFF TGTGCCAGCAGTCAAAGGGGACTAGCGGGCCACACCGGGGAGCTGTTTTTT